What follows are 13 T cell receptor beta chains derived from one specimen sequenced in a study of blood T cell repertoires in COVID-19. The repertoire was sequenced with immunoSEQ multiplex PCR; TCRdb's copy has only in-frame clones and lacks some. The sample yields about 50,000 clones, approximately 85% seen once. Material for sequencing was peripheral blood. The receptors stem from a woman aged 55 to 70 with acute or convalescent COVID-19.

This rearrangement joins TRBV12-3 or TRBV12-4 to TRBJ1-1; a possible D gene is TRBD1 (6 bases). The V gene lost 7 bases and the J gene lost 1 base, with 10 bases spanning the gap. This CDR3 has 13 residues. This CDR3 is CASKQQGNTEAFF. The CDR3 nucleotides are TGTGCCAGCAAACAACAGGGGAACACTGAAGCTTTCTTT.

This chain links TRBV29-1 with TRBJ1-3; a weak D match, TRBD1 (5 bases). In germline, CDR1 is SQVTM, CDR2 ANQGSEA. This CDR3 is 16 amino acids long. The V end was cut by 4 bases, the J end by 0 bases, with 16 bases between. CDR3 sequence: CSVASVARGSGNTIYF. CDR3 bases: TGCAGCGTTGCTTCCGTAGCTAGGGGCTCTGGAAACACCATATATTTT.

The genes are TRBV2 and TRBJ1-5; 8 bases line up with TRBD1. From germline, CDR1 is SNHLY and CDR2 FYNNEI. The CDR3 length is 16 residues. V was pared by 2 bases and J by 4 bases, with 7 bases of the junction left unmatched. The CDR3 loop reads CASSEFDRGGNQPQHF. In nucleotides, the CDR3 is TGTGCCAGCAGTGAATTCGACAGGGGTGGTAATCAGCCCCAGCATTTT.

In its sample, this clone was seen once. The chain employs TRBV7-2 and TRBJ1-3; 10 nucleotides agree with TRBD1. CDR1 is SGHTA, CDR2 FQGNSA, per germline. Losses at the gene ends were 2 bases for V and 0 bases for J; bases not matched to a gene: 7. The CDR3 consists of 18 residues. Here the CDR3 reads CASSLYGTGASSGNTIYF. CDR3 DNA: TGTGCCAGCAGCTTATACGGGACAGGGGCAAGCTCTGGAAACACCATATATTTT.

A few counts support this clone. This chain uses TRBV11-3 with TRBJ2-2, with 10 bases lining up with TRBD2. This CDR3 is 18 amino acids long. Looked up from germline, CDR1 is SGHNT and CDR2 is YENEEA. The J segment lost 10 bases and the V segment lost 1 base, leaving 15 bases of the junction unmatched. CDR3 sequence: CASSLAPGLAAGRVELFF. In DNA form, the CDR3 reads TGTGCCAGCAGCTTAGCTCCCGGACTAGCGGCGGGCCGGGTGGAGCTGTTTTTT. The whole variable domain, remainder taken from reference TRBV11-3 and TRBJ2-2, is EAGVVQSPRYKIIEKKQPVAFWCNPISGHNTLYWYLQNLGQGPELLIRYENEEAVDDSQLPKDRFSAERLKGVDSTLKIQPAELGDSAVYLCASSLAPGLAAGRVELFFGEGSRLTVL.

CDR3 coding DNA: TGTGCCAGCAGTCACGACAGATATGGCTACACCTTC. Translation: CASSHDRYGYTF. The chain combines TRBV6-5 with TRBJ1-2; TRBD1 might be the D (5 bases). The CDR3 contains 12 residues. Per germline, CDR1 MNHEY and CDR2 SVGAGI. V lost 5 bases, J lost 5 bases, and 9 bases lay in between.

The genes are TRBV10-2 and TRBJ1-2; the match to TRBD1 covers 7 bases. The CDR3 extends over 12 amino acids. V lost 6 bases, J lost 6 bases, and 4 bases stayed unmatched. The V gene's germline CDR1 is WSHSY and CDR2 SAAADI. In DNA, the CDR3 is TGCGCCAGCAGCGGGACAGACGATGGCTACACCTTC. It yields the protein CASSGTDDGYTF.

The rearrangement joins TRBV30 to TRBJ1-3; a weak D match, TRBD1 (6 bases). CDR3 size: 16 residues. V was trimmed by 2 bases and J by 0 bases, leaving 14 bases between them. CDR1 and CDR2 (germline): GTSNPN, SVGIG (reference sequence). CDR3 bases: TGTGCCTGGAGTAAACTGACAGGTCCCTCTGGAAACACCATATATTTT. It is translated as CAWSKLTGPSGNTIYF. Looking up the rest from reference TRBV30 and TRBJ1-3 gives the full variable domain: SQTIHQWPATLVQPVGSPLSLECTVEGTSNPNLYWYRQAAGRGLQLLFYSVGIGQISSEVPQNLSASRPQDRQFILSSKKLLLSDSGFYLCAWSKLTGPSGNTIYFGEGSWLTVV.

This clone was seen a few times. The chain uses TRBV5-1 and TRBJ1-6, with D maybe TRBD1 (5 bases). The V and J ends lost 1 base and 7 bases respectively, with 12 bases between them. This CDR3 contains 15 residues. Germline CDR1 is SGHRS and CDR2 is YFSETQ. CDR3: CASSLFQGTNSPLHF. CDR3 nucleotide sequence: TGCGCCAGCAGCTTGTTCCAGGGTACGAATTCACCCCTCCACTTT.

The CDR3 DNA reads TGTGCCAGCAGCTTCAGCGGGTTTAATGCGGATACGCAGTATTTT. Its protein is CASSFSGFNADTQYF. J is TRBJ2-3 and V is TRBV5-4, with D maybe TRBD2 (6 bases). The CDR3 is 15 residues long. Germline V gene sequence: CDR1 SGHNT, CDR2 YYREEE (reference sequence). V dropped 2 bases and J dropped 6 bases, with 16 bases sitting between them.

This clone was seen only once. This chain joins TRBV7-9 and TRBJ2-3; tentatively, D is TRBD2 (5 bases). The V end was cut by 5 bases, the J end by 1 base, with 13 bases between. CDR3 length equals 15 residues. CDR1 and CDR2 (germline): SEHNR, FQNEAQ (reference sequence). This CDR3 reads CASSPTSGRTDTQYF. The CDR3 DNA reads TGTGCCAGCAGCCCCACGAGCGGTCGCACAGATACGCAGTATTTT.

In this sample, this clone turned up once. The rearrangement links TRBV7-2 to TRBJ1-1, with 7 bases that match TRBD1. Germline values: CDR1 SGHTA, CDR2 FQGNSA. The ends lost 5 bases at V and 2 bases at J; junction bases unmatched: 5. This CDR3 contains 14 residues. The CDR3 nucleotides read TGTGCCAGCAGCCTCCGACAGGGAAACACTGAAGCTTTCTTT. Translation: CASSLRQGNTEAFF.

This chain joins TRBV3-1 (or the pseudogene TRBV3-2) and TRBJ1-3; D not certain. This CDR3 spans 17 amino acids. The ends were cut back, 0 bases at V and 0 bases at J, with 12 bases in the middle. CDR1 LGHDT and CDR2 YNNKEL come from the germline V gene (reference sequence). The CDR3 bases are TGTGCCAGCAGCCAAGATTCAGGCCACCTCTCTGGAAACACCATATATTTT. As protein: CASSQDSGHLSGNTIYF.